This T cell receptor (beta chain) comes out of a study of blood T cell repertoires in COVID-19 (dated by TCRdb to about 2020). The study in broad terms: Samples covering the acute and convalescent phases of COVID-19 were provided by collaborators in the United States, Italy and Spain. The material from the prospective study consisted of cDNA or gDNA derived from T cells, B-cell-depleted T cells, or PBMCs. Deeply sampled blood TCRbeta repertoires from subjects exposed to, actively infected with, or recovered from COVID-19 were included in the dataset. A freely available public database, intended as a resource for researchers studying the immune response to SARS-CoV-2, is where the repertoires were released. The samples were drawn from two sources: the first 160 participants of the ongoing ImmuneRACE study, and fewer than 1,500 subjects contributed by 6 global collaborators. A de-identified subject ID, COVID-19 status, age in years and sex were almost always included in the sample metadata. Where available, HLA class I and class II types were obtained from metadata supplied by the sample provider rather than from assay-based typing. Summary of the overall study and its limitations: How much clinical and demographic metadata was included differed by source and by participant, and the metadata was provided uncurated.

This clone has a single count. Which antigen it targets is not known. The input lacks base qualities; no much larger clone sits a single base away. Collaborating institutions collected whole blood in K2EDTA tubes following their own protocols. For TCRbeta analysis, collaborators shipped samples in one of three forms: frozen whole blood, isolated PBMCs, or DNA extracted from either of those sample types. The immunoSEQ Assay, a bias-controlled multiplex PCR, was used to amplify TCRbeta CDR3 regions from genomic DNA. On the study's bioinformatics: The number of nucleated cells in each sample was estimated by amplification of reference gene primers within the assay. To quantify the absolute abundance of each unique TCRbeta CDR3 rearrangement, sequence reads were collapsed and filtered. For each sample, productive Simpson clonality was calculated as the square root of Simpson's diversity index over productive rearrangements. In its TCRdb copy, this immuneACCESS table keeps in-frame sequences only and misses some clones. Where compared with another copy, unresolved V genes explain less than half of these, and the others have no known cause. V and J calls and clone size come straight from that table; D and trimming were deduced from the DNA. For this sample there are 150,000 to 180,000 clones; around 83% appear just once. The top ten clones comprise 25% to 35% of the sample.

A distance of 11 bases separates the germline ends of V and J, which lose 5 bases and 7 bases respectively. From the cysteine through the phenylalanine, the CDR3 covers 12 amino acids. The sequence is cut down to CDR3 DNA, 36 bases in frame from base 1. CDR1 and CDR2 were assigned from the germline V gene (reference sequence) as MNHEY and SMNVEV. The chain uses TRBV27 and TRBJ1-2; the D gene assignment is ambiguous. Sequenced: peripheral blood. This TCR derives from a woman in her sixties with acute or convalescent COVID-19. The DNA sequence is given as TGTGCCAGCAGTAGGACTGGTCGTGGCTACACCTTC. This gives the protein CASSRTGRGYTF.